Shown below are 8 T cell receptor beta chains from a single sample sequenced in a study of response to subunit inactivated influenza vaccine. In TCRdb, the RT-PCR reads were re-called with MiXCR into one record per CDR3 protein. This sample has 450,000 to 500,000 distinct CDR3 sequences, with approximately 11% found just once. The sample was PBMCs from blood, taken roughly 46 days after vaccination. The receptors were sampled from a man between 45 and 60 years old who received an inactivated influenza vaccine.

This clonotype was counted ten times or more. V usage is TRBV7-2 and J usage is TRBJ2-1, with 12 bases aligning to TRBD2. The CDR3 length is 16 residues. The ends lost 2 bases at V and 7 bases at J; junction bases unmatched: 6. The V gene's germline CDR1 is SGHTA and CDR2 FQGNSA. This CDR3 is CASSLKLAGGSNEQFF. CDR3 nucleotide sequence: TGTGCCAGCAGCTTAAAACTAGCGGGAGGTTCAAATGAGCAGTTCTTC.

The chain employs TRBV3-1 and TRBJ2-1; no firm D call. In germline, CDR1 is LGHDT, CDR2 YNNKEL (reference sequence). V lost 4 bases to trimming and J lost 5 bases, with 12 bases between them. This CDR3 has 14 residues. CDR3 sequence: CASSPTRVDNEQFF. The CDR3 nucleotides read TGTGCCAGCAGCCCCACTCGCGTGGACAATGAGCAGTTCTTC.

In this sample, this clonotype turned up a few times. The chain recombines TRBV7-9 with TRBJ1-2, with D uncertain. Trimming removed 6 bases at V and 5 bases at J, with 10 bases between. The CDR3 has 12 residues. Germline CDR1 and CDR2: SEHNR and FQNEAQ (reference sequence). In DNA, the CDR3 is TGTGCCAGCAGTCAAAACATATATGGCTACACCTTC. This translates into CASSQNIYGYTF.

The CDR3 protein is CASSQDPGLNYGYTF. CDR3 nucleotide sequence: TGTGCCAGCAGCCAAGACCCAGGGTTGAACTATGGCTACACCTTC. V is TRBV3-1 and J is TRBJ1-2, with D perhaps matching TRBD1 (5 bases). Per the germline V gene, CDR1 is LGHDT and CDR2 is YNNKEL (reference sequence). This CDR3 has 15 residues. Trimming left V 0 bases short and J 2 bases short, with 10 bases between.

This clonotype was counted ten times or more. The genes are TRBV4-3 and TRBJ2-1, with D maybe TRBD1 (6 bases). V lost 4 bases, J lost 4 bases, and 8 bases lay in between. Germline V lookup: CDR1 LGHNA, CDR2 YSLEER. This CDR3 is built from 13 residues. CDR3 sequence (DNA): TGCGCCAGCAGCCCGGACAGATACAATGAGCAGTTCTTC. Translated, it gives CASSPDRYNEQFF.

Ten or more counts support this clonotype. This chain links TRBV12-3 or TRBV12-4 with TRBJ2-7; D perhaps matches TRBD1 (6 bases). Deletions cut 5 bases from V and 0 bases from J, with 11 bases between. This CDR3 comprises 14 residues. CDR3 sequence: CASSIGTLSYEQYF. CDR3 coding DNA: TGTGCCAGCAGTATCGGGACACTCTCCTACGAGCAGTACTTC.

V is TRBV20-1 and J is TRBJ1-3, with D unresolved. There are 15 residues in the CDR3. The germline V and J ends were trimmed by 0 bases and 0 bases, with 9 bases remaining between them. Germline CDR1 and CDR2: DFQATT and SNEGSKA (reference sequence). CDR3 sequence (DNA): TGCAGTGCTAGAGACCTTCGGGGCTCTGGAAACACCATATATTTT. This sequence encodes CSARDLRGSGNTIYF.

This clonotype was observed a handful of times. The V gene is TRBV7-9, the J gene TRBJ1-1; D is uncertain. Germline V gene lookup returns CDR1 SEHNR and CDR2 FQNEAQ (reference sequence). V gave up 4 bases and J gave up 2 bases, with 5 bases separating them. This CDR3 is built from 12 residues. CDR3 DNA: TGTGCCAGCAGCTCCACCAACACTGAAGCTTTCTTT. Amino acid sequence: CASSSTNTEAFF.